One and the same sample provided the 27 T cell receptor beta chains below, sequenced in a study of breast tumors, draining lymph nodes, adjacent tissues. TCRdb re-called the multiplex PCR reads through MiXCR, storing one row per CDR3 protein. The data show about 110,000 distinct CDR3 sequences, more than 30% seen once. The lymph nodes were axillary draining lymph nodes from breast cancer patients. Sequences were obtained from axillary lymph node tissue. These receptors came from a female donor with breast cancer. Some clones in this sample may be carry-over from other donors' samples.

The V gene is TRBV6-5, the J gene TRBJ2-4; D is uncertain. This CDR3 has 15 residues. The V end was cut by 0 bases, the J end by 3 bases, with 9 bases between. Germline V CDR1 and CDR2: MNHEY, SVGAGI. CDR3 nucleotides: TGTGCCAGCAGTTACTCTGTGGTGGGCAAAAACATTCAGTACTTC. Residues: CASSYSVVGKNIQYF.

At least ten counts were recorded for this clonotype. The chain combines TRBV19 with TRBJ2-1, with 9 bases fitting TRBD2. CDR3 length: 15 amino acids. The ends lost 7 bases at V and 0 bases at J; junction bases unmatched: 4. From germline, CDR1 is LNHDA and CDR2 SQIVND (reference sequence). CDR3 DNA sequence: TGTGCCAGTACCAGAGCGGGGGGCTCCTACAATGAGCAGTTCTTC. This encodes CASTRAGGSYNEQFF.

This clonotype was seen a few times. The chain combines TRBV7-9 with TRBJ1-6; D not resolved. Germline V gene data show CDR1 as SEHNR and CDR2 as FQNEAQ (reference sequence). CDR3 length: 15 residues. V was trimmed by 1 base and J by 2 bases, leaving 6 bases between them. CDR3 bases: TGTGCCAGCAGCTTAGAACAAGCCTATAATTCACCCCTCCACTTT. Its protein product is CASSLEQAYNSPLHF.

This clonotype was observed many times. The CDR3 loop is CAWTTGTLGDTIYF. The CDR3 DNA reads TGTGCCTGGACCACCGGGACCTTGGGAGACACCATATATTTT. The chain uses TRBV30 and TRBJ1-3; a possible D gene is TRBD1 (5 bases). V shed 4 bases and J shed 8 bases, with 18 bases lying between them. Germline V gene lookup returns CDR1 GTSNPN and CDR2 SVGIG (reference sequence). The CDR3 has 14 residues.

Written as DNA, the CDR3 is TGTGCCAGCAGCTTAGGCGGGGGGGTTCGCGAGACCCAGTACTTC. Translating gives CASSLGGGVRETQYF. The chain joins TRBV7-9 to TRBJ2-5; 9 bases map to TRBD2. V was clipped by 1 base and J by 5 bases; unmatched bases: 5. From germline, CDR1 is SEHNR and CDR2 FQNEAQ (reference sequence). The CDR3 extends over 15 amino acids. The full variable domain, in which reference TRBV7-9 and TRBJ2-5 provide the parts outside the CDR3, is DTGVSQNPRHKITKRGQNVTFRCDPISEHNRLYWYRQTLGQGPEFLTYFQNEAQLEKSRLLSDRFSAERPKGSFSTLEIQRTEQGDSAMYLCASSLGGGVRETQYFGPGTRLLVL.

J is TRBJ1-1 and V is TRBV7-9, with D unresolved. V dropped 5 bases and J dropped 3 bases, with 16 bases sitting between them. This CDR3 region has 15 residues. Germline V lookup: CDR1 SEHNR, CDR2 FQNEAQ (reference sequence). CDR3 in DNA: TGTGCCAGCAGCCAGGCGGGGAATAGGGACACTGAAGCTTTCTTT. It is translated as CASSQAGNRDTEAFF.

This clonotype was detected many times. V is TRBV29-1 and J is TRBJ2-1; D may be TRBD2 (6 bases). The CDR3 totals 13 residues. CDR1 and CDR2 (germline): SQVTM, ANQGSEA. Trimming cost V 4 bases and J 5 bases, with 12 bases left between them. CDR3 nucleotide sequence: TGCAGCGTTGGGGGACTTGATCACAATGAGCAGTTCTTC. This sequence encodes CSVGGLDHNEQFF.

At least ten counts were recorded for this clonotype. The chain recombines TRBV28 with TRBJ2-7; D is ambiguous. Germline assignment: CDR1 MDHEN and CDR2 SYDVKM. Trimming shortened V by 5 bases and J by 3 bases, and 11 bases separated the two germline ends. This CDR3 has 13 residues. The CDR3 DNA reads TGTGCCAGCAGTCCCCCTCCACTCTACGAGCAGTACTTC. Amino acids: CASSPPPLYEQYF.

This clonotype was observed a few times. This could be a read error, since a much larger clone is one nucleotide away. The chain employs TRBV9 and TRBJ1-2; D is unresolved. This CDR3 spans 15 amino acids. The germline V gene has CDR1 SGDLS and CDR2 YYNGEE. The CDR3 nucleotides are TGTGCCAGCAGCGTAGGAATAACAGTGAACTATGGCTCCACCTTC. It yields the protein CASSVGITVNYGSTF.

This clonotype has ten or more counts. The genes are TRBV6-1 and TRBJ1-3; no clear D gene. Germline lookup yields CDR1 MNHNS and CDR2 SASEGT. The length of the CDR3 is 13 residues. The V end lost 3 bases, the J end lost 1 base, and 4 bases lay between the germline ends. The CDR3 nucleotides are TGTGCCAGCAGTGATTGGTCTGGAAACACCATATATTTT. Translation gives CASSDWSGNTIYF.

This clonotype was picked up many times. The chain uses TRBV6-5 and TRBJ2-2, with 12 nucleotides matching TRBD2. The germline CDR1 and CDR2 sequences are MNHEY and SVGAGI. This CDR3 contains 17 residues. V lost 0 bases, J lost 1 base, and 0 bases stayed unmatched. In DNA form, the CDR3 reads TGTGCCAGCAGTTACTCGGGACTAGCGGGGAACACCGGGGAGCTGTTTTTT. Protein product: CASSYSGLAGNTGELFF.

Points on this clonotype: A junction boundary mismatches the germline segment, possibly from a read error. The chain combines TRBV7-9 with TRBJ1-6, with D unclear. The CDR3 has 15 residues. Germline V gene sequence: CDR1 SEHNR, CDR2 FQNEAQ (reference sequence). CDR3 sequence: CASGLGPIRFSPLHF. DNA of the CDR3: TGTGCCAGCGGCTTAGGTCCAATACGGTTCTCACCCCTCCACTTT.

This clonotype appeared many times. The chain joins TRBV10-3 to TRBJ2-1, with D unresolved. Germline assignment: CDR1 ENHRY and CDR2 SYGVKD. The germline V and J ends were trimmed by 0 bases and 9 bases, with 3 bases remaining between them. The CDR3 consists of 11 residues. The CDR3: CAISESLEQFF. The CDR3 region has the DNA TGTGCCATCAGTGAGTCGCTTGAGCAGTTCTTC.

V is TRBV27 and J is TRBJ2-1; possible D gene TRBD2, 6 bases. Trimming left V 0 bases short and J 6 bases short, with 24 bases between. Germline V gene lookup returns CDR1 MNHEY and CDR2 SMNVEV (reference sequence). This CDR3 region has 19 residues. CDR3 DNA sequence: TGTGCCAGCAGTTTATCCGTCGGGAGCCCCTCGTATATTCGCAATGAGCAGTTCTTC. It codes for CASSLSVGSPSYIRNEQFF.

This clonotype was seen ten or more times. The chain employs TRBV20-1 and TRBJ2-6; D unresolved. V was trimmed by 2 bases and J by 0 bases, leaving 11 bases between them. Germline V gives CDR1 DFQATT, CDR2 SNEGSKA (reference sequence). The CDR3 is 16 residues long. The CDR3 DNA follows: TGCAGTGCTAGAACTGGTCGCCCCTCTGGGGCCAACGTCCTGACTTTC. This encodes CSARTGRPSGANVLTF.

V usage is TRBV7-9 and J usage is TRBJ1-4; no reliable D call. The CDR3 runs to 16 residues. In germline, CDR1 is SEHNR, CDR2 FQNEAQ (reference sequence). The V gene lost 4 bases and the J gene lost 7 bases, with 19 bases spanning the gap. The CDR3 loop is CASSSTEHRRAEKLFF. The CDR3 region has the DNA TGTGCCAGCAGCTCCACTGAACACCGCCGGGCTGAAAAACTGTTTTTT.

This clonotype was seen only a few times. It may be a read error: a sequence one base away is much more abundant. The V call is TRBV5-5, the J call TRBJ1-2, with D unclear. Deletions cut 6 bases from V and 0 bases from J, with 12 bases between. There are 14 residues in the CDR3. CDR1 and CDR2 from the germline V gene are SGHKS and YYEKEE (reference sequence). The CDR3 DNA sequence: TGTGCCAGCACCTACCGATCCGCTAACTATGGCTACACCTTC. This gives the protein CASTYRSANYGYTF. The whole variable domain, filled in from reference TRBV5-5 and TRBJ1-2, reads DAGVTQSPTHLIKTRGQQVTLRCSPISGHKSVSWYQQVLGQGPQFIFQYYEKEERGRGNFPDRFSARQFPNYSSELNVNALLLGDSALYLCASTYRSANYGYTFGSGTRLTVV.

This clonotype was seen repeatedly, ten times or more. The J gene is TRBJ1-2, the V gene TRBV18; tentatively, D is TRBD1 (5 bases). CDR1 and CDR2 from the germline V gene are KGHSH and LQKENI. Trimming shortened V by 2 bases and J by 8 bases, and 12 bases separated the two germline ends. There are 13 residues in the CDR3. CDR3 sequence (DNA): TGTGCCAGCTCACCAGAACAGGAGGGCGGCTACACCTTC. It specifies CASSPEQEGGYTF.

This clonotype was seen ten or more times. The chain has TRBV6-5 and TRBJ1-6; 7 bases line up with TRBD1. This CDR3 has 14 residues. CDR1 MNHEY and CDR2 SVGAGI come from the germline V gene. Trimming cost V 6 bases and J 7 bases; bases outside gene matches: 6. The CDR3 region is CASRFGTVNSPLHF. The CDR3, as DNA: TGTGCCAGCAGATTTGGGACAGTGAATTCACCCCTCCACTTT.

This clonotype showed up many times. This chain joins TRBV2 and TRBJ2-2; D is possibly TRBD1 (6 bases). V dropped 3 bases and J dropped 1 base, with 9 bases sitting between them. Germline V gene data show CDR1 as SNHLY and CDR2 as FYNNEI. The CDR3 runs 15 residues. Here the CDR3 reads CASSDRQVNTGELFF. CDR3 sequence (DNA): TGTGCCAGCAGTGATAGACAGGTGAACACCGGGGAGCTGTTTTTT.

This clonotype was observed at least ten times. The rearrangement uses TRBV25-1 and TRBJ1-2, with D perhaps matching TRBD1 (6 bases). The CDR3 spans 14 residues. Trimming removed 5 bases from V and 6 bases from J, with 16 bases in between. Per germline, CDR1 MGHDK and CDR2 SYGVNS. In nucleotides, the CDR3 is TGTGCCAGCAGTTTCCAGGGATGGGGGCATGGCTACACCTTC. Its protein is CASSFQGWGHGYTF.

This clonotype was observed at least ten times. CDR3 region: CASSATLNQGYTF. CDR3 DNA: TGTGCCAGCAGCGCGACCCTTAACCAGGGCTACACCTTC. The chain links TRBV5-5 to TRBJ1-2; no clear D gene. CDR1 is SGHKS, CDR2 YYEKEE, per germline (reference sequence). The CDR3 extends over 13 amino acids. V was pared by 4 bases and J by 8 bases, with 15 bases between. The entire variable domain, with the rest obtained from reference TRBV5-5 and TRBJ1-2, is as follows: DAGVTQSPTHLIKTRGQQVTLRCSPISGHKSVSWYQQVLGQGPQFIFQYYEKEERGRGNFPDRFSARQFPNYSSELNVNALLLGDSALYLCASSATLNQGYTFGSGTRLTVV.

Points on this clonotype: Its ends do not fully match the called genes, so a read error is possible. This chain links TRBV7-8 with TRBJ1-2; 8 bases line up with TRBD1. The CDR3 length is 17 residues. Germline lookup yields CDR1 SGHVS and CDR2 FQNEAQ. The CDR3 is CASSPYTHPGQAHGNTF. DNA for the CDR3: TGTGCCAGCAGCCCATATACGCATCCGGGACAGGCCCATGGCAACACCTTC. The whole variable domain, filled in from reference TRBV7-8 and TRBJ1-2, reads GAGVSQSPRYKVAKRGQDVALRCDPISGHVSLFWYQQALGQGPEFLTYFQNEAQLDKSGLPSDRFFAERPEGSVSTLKIQRTQQEDSAVYLCASSPYTHPGQAHGNTFGSGTRLTVV.

This clonotype has a count of ten or more. CDR3 DNA: TGTGCCAGCAGCTTAGGCTGGACAGCCAGCTATGGCTACACCTTC. Translated: CASSLGWTASYGYTF. The chain joins TRBV7-4 to TRBJ1-2; weak D call: TRBD1 (6 bases). The CDR3 runs 15 residues. CDR1 is SGHVT and CDR2 is SQSDAQ in the germline V gene. Trimming removed 1 base at V and 4 bases at J, with 13 bases between.

This clonotype has at least ten counts. The CDR3 coding sequence is TGTGCCAGCAGTTACCTCCCCGAGGAGAGTCAGCCCCAGCATTTT. Its translation is CASSYLPEESQPQHF. The rearrangement joins TRBV6-5 to TRBJ1-5, with D uncertain. Germline CDR1 and CDR2: MNHEY and SVGAGI. V was clipped by 2 bases and J by 6 bases, with 14 bases between them. The CDR3 has 15 residues.

Ten or more counts support this clonotype. It may be a read error: a sequence one base away is much more abundant. This chain joins TRBV20-1 and TRBJ2-5; TRBD1 aligns across 9 bases. J gave up 5 bases and V 5 bases, and 15 bases lay outside the gene matches. Per the germline V gene, CDR1 is DFQATT and CDR2 is SNEGSKA (reference sequence). The CDR3 runs to 16 residues. In nucleotides, the CDR3 is TGCAGTGCTCCCGGACGGACAGGGGTTTCGTTGGAGACCCAGTACTTC. Protein product: CSAPGRTGVSLETQYF.

This clonotype was observed many times. This chain joins TRBV5-1 and TRBJ2-5; 9 bases fit TRBD2. Per germline, CDR1 SGHRS and CDR2 YFSETQ. The CDR3 contains 15 residues. The trim removed 0 bases at V and 4 bases at J, leaving 4 bases unmatched. CDR3 residues: CASSLGGGASETQYF. Here the CDR3 DNA reads TGCGCCAGCAGCTTGGGCGGGGGGGCCTCAGAGACCCAGTACTTC.